These 5 T cell receptor beta chains originate from one sample sequenced in a study of identifying expanded T cells in peripheral blood. Libraries were prepared by immunoSEQ multiplex PCR; TCRdb keeps only in-frame clonotypes and omits some of them. The sample consists of about 50,000 clones, over 75% of them appearing once. Sequencing was carried out using blood. Receptors originate from a person aged 18 to 75 in good health.

The chain carries TRBV5-1 and TRBJ2-3; no definite D call. The germline V gene encodes CDR1 SGHRS and CDR2 YFSETQ. V was clipped by 5 bases and J by 2 bases, with 6 bases between them. The CDR3 has 12 residues. The CDR3 region has the DNA TGCGCCAGCAGAGGACCCACAGATACGCAGTATTTT. It encodes CASRGPTDTQYF.

This clone was picked up a small number of times. CDR3 residues: CASSLRQGGTDTQYF. The CDR3 nucleotides are TGTGCCAGCAGCCTGCGACAGGGGGGGACAGATACGCAGTATTTT. The chain links TRBV14 to TRBJ2-3; TRBD1 matches 9 bases. Looked up from germline, CDR1 is SGHDN and CDR2 is FVKESK. J lost 3 bases, V lost 4 bases, and 5 bases had no gene match. This CDR3 is built from 15 residues.

The chain couples TRBV19 to TRBJ1-1, with no clear D. The length of the CDR3 is 11 residues. Germline-derived CDR1 and CDR2 are LNHDA and SQIVND (reference sequence). V shed 7 bases and J shed 6 bases, with 9 bases lying between them. The CDR3 reads CASKGTPEAFF. The CDR3 nucleotides read TGTGCCAGTAAGGGCACCCCTGAAGCTTTCTTT.

This clone was observed a few times. The V call is TRBV7-9, the J call TRBJ1-2; the D gene is possibly TRBD1 (6 bases). CDR1 is SEHNR and CDR2 is FQNEAQ in the germline V gene (reference sequence). Deletions cut 5 bases from V and 7 bases from J, with 20 bases between. CDR3 length: 15 amino acids. CDR3 sequence (DNA): TGTGCCAGCAGCCCCGGACTTGGACAGAAGAGTGGCTACACCTTC. Its protein product is CASSPGLGQKSGYTF.

The chain links TRBV7-8 to TRBJ2-5; TRBD1 matches at 8 bases. The CDR3 is 16 amino acids. The trim removed 1 base at V and 2 bases at J, leaving 6 bases unmatched. Germline CDR1 reads SGHVS; CDR2 reads FQNEAQ. This CDR3 is CASSLGGRGLQETQYF. The CDR3, as DNA: TGTGCCAGCAGCTTAGGGGGCAGGGGGCTGCAAGAGACCCAGTACTTC.